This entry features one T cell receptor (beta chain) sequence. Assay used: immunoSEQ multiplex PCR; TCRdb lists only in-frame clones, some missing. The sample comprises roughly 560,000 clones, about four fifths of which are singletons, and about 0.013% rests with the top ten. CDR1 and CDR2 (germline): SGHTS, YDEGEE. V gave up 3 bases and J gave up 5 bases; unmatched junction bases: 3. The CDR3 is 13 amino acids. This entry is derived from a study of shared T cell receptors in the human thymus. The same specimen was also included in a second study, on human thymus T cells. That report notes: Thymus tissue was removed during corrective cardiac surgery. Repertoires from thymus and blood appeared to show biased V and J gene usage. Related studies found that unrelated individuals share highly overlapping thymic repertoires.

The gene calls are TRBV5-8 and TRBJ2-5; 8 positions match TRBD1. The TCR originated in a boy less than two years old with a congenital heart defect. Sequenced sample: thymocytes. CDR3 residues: CASSCRGRETQYF. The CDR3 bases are TGTGCCAGCAGCTGCAGGGGGCGGGAGACCCAGTACTTC.